This T cell receptor beta chain came from a study of response to subunit inactivated influenza vaccine. TCRdb ran MiXCR on the RT-PCR reads and lists one entry per CDR3 protein. Of about 540,000 distinct CDR3 sequences in the sample, around 25% are singletons; the top ten hold 2.5% to 3%. Overall study results and limits: Authors suggested few new T cells are recruited by each seasonal influenza vaccination.

This clonotype has more than one count but fewer than ten. The antigen remains unidentified. This same sample was also part of a study on T cells expressing NK-cell markers. That source adds: The TCR beta cDNA came from 5'RACE template switching with UMIs. Researchers report these clonotypes also headed the CD3+CD56-NKG2C+ fraction in a handful of donors.

The receptor was isolated from a man between 45 and 60 years old who received an inactivated influenza vaccine. The input for sequencing was CD4+ T cells sorted from PBMCs, taken 11 to 12 days after vaccination.

CDR3 nucleotide sequence: TGCGCCAGCAGCCTGCTCACCAATAGCGCTAGCTCCTACGAGCAGTACTTC. It is translated as CASSLLTNSASSYEQYF. V is TRBV5-1 and J is TRBJ2-7, with a possible D match to TRBD2 (5 bases). The CDR3 extends over 17 amino acids. The ends were cut back, 4 bases at V and 0 bases at J, with 20 bases in the middle. Germline assignment: CDR1 SGHRS and CDR2 YFSETQ.